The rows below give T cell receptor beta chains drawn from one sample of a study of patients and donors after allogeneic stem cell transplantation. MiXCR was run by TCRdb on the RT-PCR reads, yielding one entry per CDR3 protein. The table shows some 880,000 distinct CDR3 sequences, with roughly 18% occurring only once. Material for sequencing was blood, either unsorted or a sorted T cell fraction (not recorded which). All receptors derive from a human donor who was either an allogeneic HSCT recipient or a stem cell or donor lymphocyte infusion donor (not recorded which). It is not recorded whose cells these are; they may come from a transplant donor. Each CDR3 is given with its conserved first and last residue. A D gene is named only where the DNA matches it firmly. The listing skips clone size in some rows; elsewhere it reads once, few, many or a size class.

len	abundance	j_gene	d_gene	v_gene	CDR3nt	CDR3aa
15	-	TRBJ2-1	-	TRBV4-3	TGCGCCAGCAGCCAAGGGGTTAACGGGTACAATGAGCAGTTCTTC	CASSQGVNGYNEQFF
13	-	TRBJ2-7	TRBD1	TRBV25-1	TGTGCCAGCACCGGGACAGGGACGGGAGAGCAGTACTTC	CASTGTGTGEQYF
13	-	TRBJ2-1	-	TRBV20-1	TGCAGTGCTAGACTAGGGATTCTAAATGAGCAGTTCTTC	CSARLGILNEQFF
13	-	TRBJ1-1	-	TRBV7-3	TGTGCCAGCAGCCCGGACGCGAACACTGAAGCTTTCTTT	CASSPDANTEAFF
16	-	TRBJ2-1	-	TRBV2	TGTGCCAGCAGCGGCTCAATAGCCAATTCCTACAATGAGCAGTTCTTC	CASSGSIANSYNEQFF
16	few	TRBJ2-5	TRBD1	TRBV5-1	TGCGCCAGCAGCAGTGGACAGGGGGGCCACCAAGAGACCCAGTACTTC	CASSSGQGGHQETQYF
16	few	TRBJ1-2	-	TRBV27	TGTGCCAGCAGCCCGCTATACCCAGGGGCGTACGGGGGCTACACCTTC	CASSPLYPGAYGGYTF
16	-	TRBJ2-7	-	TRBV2	TGTGCCAGCAGTGAACAAGAGGTCAGGGCCCCCTACGAGCAGTACTTC	CASSEQEVRAPYEQYF
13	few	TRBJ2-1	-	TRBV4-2	TGTGCCAGCAGCCAAAAACTAGCCGGTGAGCAGTTCTTC	CASSQKLAGEQFF
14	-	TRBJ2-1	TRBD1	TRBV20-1	TGCAGTGCTCCCTCTCCGGGACAGCACAATGAGCAGTTCTTC	CSAPSPGQHNEQFF
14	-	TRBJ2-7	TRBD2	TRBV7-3	TGTGCCAGCAGCGCGGCTAGCGGGGGCTACGAGCAGTACTTC	CASSAASGGYEQYF
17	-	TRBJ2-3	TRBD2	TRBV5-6	TGTGCCAGCAGCACTCACCTTACTAGCGGCGGCACAGATACGCAGTATTTT	CASSTHLTSGGTDTQYF
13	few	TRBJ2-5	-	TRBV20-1	TGCAGTGCTAGAGTCCAAGTAGGTGAGACCCAGTACTTC	CSARVQVGETQYF
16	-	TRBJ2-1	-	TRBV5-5	TGTGCCAGCACTATCCGAGTAGGATTCGGCAAGAATGAGCAGTTCTTC	CASTIRVGFGKNEQFF
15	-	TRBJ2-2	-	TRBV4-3	TGCGCCAGCAGCCGTTCTTCGGCTGACGTCAGGGAGCTGTTTTTT	CASSRSSADVRELFF
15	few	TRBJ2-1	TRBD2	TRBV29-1	TGCAGCGTTGTCCGGGAGGCCTTCTCCTACAATGAGCAGTTCTTC	CSVVREAFSYNEQFF
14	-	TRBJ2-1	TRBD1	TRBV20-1	TGCAGTGCTAAAGACAGGGGGCCCTACAATGAGCAGTTCTTC	CSAKDRGPYNEQFF
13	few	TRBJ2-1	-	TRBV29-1	TGCAGCGTTGAAGACGGAGATTACAATGAGCAGTTCTTC	CSVEDGDYNEQFF
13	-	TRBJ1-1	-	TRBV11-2	TGTGCCAGCAGCCGAATGGGGGAGGCTGAAGCTTTCTTT	CASSRMGEAEAFF
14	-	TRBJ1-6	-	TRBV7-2	TGTGCCAGCAGCTACGACAGGCCATATTCACCCCTCCACTTT	CASSYDRPYSPLHF
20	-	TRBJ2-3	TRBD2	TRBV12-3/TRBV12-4	TGTGCCAGCAGCTCCTGGGGGACTAGCGGGAGCAGGGTCAAAGCAGATACGCAGTATTTT	CASSSWGTSGSRVKADTQYF